This T cell receptor beta chain was captured in a study of molecular identifiers for immune sequencing clone quantification. Looking at the study overall: Four portions were sequenced after RNA from about 20,000 or 100,000 naive CD8 cells was split five ways in replicates.

Each CDR3 protein gets one entry after TCRdb re-called the PCR reads with MiXCR. The table lists roughly 320,000 distinct CDR3 sequences, roughly 24% of them singletons, with around 0.76% in the top ten. Study observations and caveats: Sizes of highly expanded clones could be underestimated through identical TCRs sharing a barcode. One cell's worth of spiked Jurkat TCR RNA was reportedly detectable among about a million naive cells.

This clonotype has just one count. What it binds is not known. Germline and junction disagree at one end, which may indicate a read error. Source material: naive CD8+ T cells from blood, with Jurkat cell RNA spiked in. Indicated subset: FACS-sorted CD8+CD4-CCR7+CD45RA+ naive T cells. The sequence was collected from a human donor in good health. Some libraries in this study had Jurkat cell RNA spiked in.

The CDR3 bases are TGTGCCAGCAGTTACGCTAGGGTCTATGGCTACGCCTTC. Protein: CASSYARVYGYAF. V and J are TRBV6-5 and TRBJ1-2, with D hard to call. The CDR3 runs 13 residues. In germline, CDR1 is MNHEY, CDR2 SVGAGI.